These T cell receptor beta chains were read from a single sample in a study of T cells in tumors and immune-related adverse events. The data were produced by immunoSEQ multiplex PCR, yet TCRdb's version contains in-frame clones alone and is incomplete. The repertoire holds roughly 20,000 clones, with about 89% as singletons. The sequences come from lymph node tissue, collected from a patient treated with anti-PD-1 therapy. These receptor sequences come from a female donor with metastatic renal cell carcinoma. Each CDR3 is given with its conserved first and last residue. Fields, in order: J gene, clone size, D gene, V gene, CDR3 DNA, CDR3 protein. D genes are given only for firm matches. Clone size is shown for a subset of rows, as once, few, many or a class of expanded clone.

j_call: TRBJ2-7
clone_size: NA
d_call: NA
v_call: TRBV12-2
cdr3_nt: TGTGCAAGTCCCGGGGGACAGGGAATCGACGAGCAGTACTTC
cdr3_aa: CASPGGQGIDEQYF

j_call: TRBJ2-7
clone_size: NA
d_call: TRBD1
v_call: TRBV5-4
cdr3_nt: TGTGCCAGCAGCCCGACAGGGTGGAGCGAGCAGTACTTC
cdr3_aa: CASSPTGWSEQYF

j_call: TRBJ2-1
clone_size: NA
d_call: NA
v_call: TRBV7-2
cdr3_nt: TGTGCCAGCAGCCCGTTCGGGACGGTTCTTGGGCAGTTCTTC
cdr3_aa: CASSPFGTVLGQFF

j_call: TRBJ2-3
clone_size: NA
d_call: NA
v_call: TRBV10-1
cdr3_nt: TGCGCCAGCAGTGAGCGCCGCGGGGGCGTAGATACGCAGTATTTT
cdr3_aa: CASSERRGGVDTQYF

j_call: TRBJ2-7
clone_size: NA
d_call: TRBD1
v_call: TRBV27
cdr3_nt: TGTGCCAGCAGTTTACAGGACAGGACCTACGAGCAGTACTTC
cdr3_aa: CASSLQDRTYEQYF

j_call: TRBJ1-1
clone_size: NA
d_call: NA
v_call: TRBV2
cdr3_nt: TGTGCCAGCAGTGAAGCTTCCGGGTGGGAAGCTTTCTTT
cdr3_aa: CASSEASGWEAFF

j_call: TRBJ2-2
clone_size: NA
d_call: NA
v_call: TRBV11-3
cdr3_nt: TGTGCCAGCACCTTTACCACCGGGGAGCTGTTTTTT
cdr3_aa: CASTFTTGELFF

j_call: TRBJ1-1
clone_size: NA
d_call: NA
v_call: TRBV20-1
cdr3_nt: TGCAGTGCCCTCTCCGACACTGAAGCTTTCTTT
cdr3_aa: CSALSDTEAFF

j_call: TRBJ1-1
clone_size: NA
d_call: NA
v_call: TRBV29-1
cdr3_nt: TGCAGCGTTGAAGGCAGGGAGAACACTGAAGCTTTCTTT
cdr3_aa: CSVEGRENTEAFF

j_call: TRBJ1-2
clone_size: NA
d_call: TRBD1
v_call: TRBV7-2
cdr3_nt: TGTGCCAGCAGCTATGAAACAGGGGCGGGTGGCTACACCTTC
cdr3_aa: CASSYETGAGGYTF

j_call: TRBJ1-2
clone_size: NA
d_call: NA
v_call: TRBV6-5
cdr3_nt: TGTGCCAGCAGGGTATCCGGCTATGGCTACACCTTC
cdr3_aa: CASRVSGYGYTF

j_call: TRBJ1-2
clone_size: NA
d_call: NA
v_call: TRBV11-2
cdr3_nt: TGTGCCAGCAGCCCCAGAACAGGGTTCGCCTATGGCTACACCTTC
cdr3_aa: CASSPRTGFAYGYTF

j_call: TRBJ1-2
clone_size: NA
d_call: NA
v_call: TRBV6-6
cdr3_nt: TGTGCCAGCAGTTTCTCGGGCTATGGCTACACCTTC
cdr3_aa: CASSFSGYGYTF

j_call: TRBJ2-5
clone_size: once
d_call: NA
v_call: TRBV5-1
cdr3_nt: TGCGCCAGCTCCGACGGGGTAGAAGAGACCCAGTACTTC
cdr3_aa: CASSDGVEETQYF

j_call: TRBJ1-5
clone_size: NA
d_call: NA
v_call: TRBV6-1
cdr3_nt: TGTGCCAGCAGTGATGGGGGGGAACCCAATCAGCCCCAGCATTTT
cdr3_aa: CASSDGGEPNQPQHF

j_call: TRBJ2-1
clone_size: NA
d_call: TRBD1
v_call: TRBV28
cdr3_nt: TGTGCCAGCAGCGTAGACAGGGGGCGGTTCAATGAGCAGTTCTTC
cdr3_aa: CASSVDRGRFNEQFF

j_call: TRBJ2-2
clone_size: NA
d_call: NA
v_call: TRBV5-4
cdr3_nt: TGTGCCAGCAGCTTGGGGACGACGAACACCGGGGAGCTGTTTTTT
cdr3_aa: CASSLGTTNTGELFF

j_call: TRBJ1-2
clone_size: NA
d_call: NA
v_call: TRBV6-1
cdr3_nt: TGTGCCAGCAGTGGTAAAACCAGTTCTAACTATGGCTACACCTTC
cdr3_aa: CASSGKTSSNYGYTF

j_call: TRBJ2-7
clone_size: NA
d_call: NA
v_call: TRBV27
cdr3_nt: TGTGCCAGCAGTTTAAACCCCGGGGCCCTAACCTACGAGCAGTACTTC
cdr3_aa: CASSLNPGALTYEQYF

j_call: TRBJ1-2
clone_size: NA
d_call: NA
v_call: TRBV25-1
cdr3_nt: TGTGCCAGCAGTGAATATGAAAGGGGATTTTACTATGGCTACACCTTC
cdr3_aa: CASSEYERGFYYGYTF

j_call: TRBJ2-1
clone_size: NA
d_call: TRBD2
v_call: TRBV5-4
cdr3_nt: TGTGCCAGCAGTTCCCCGGGACTAGCGGGAGGAAGGTACAATGAGCAGTTCTTC
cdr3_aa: CASSSPGLAGGRYNEQFF

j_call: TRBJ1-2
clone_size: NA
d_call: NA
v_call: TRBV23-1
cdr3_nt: TGCGCCAGCAGTCAAGACCCAGGAACTGTCTATGGCTACACCTTC
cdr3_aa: CASSQDPGTVYGYTF

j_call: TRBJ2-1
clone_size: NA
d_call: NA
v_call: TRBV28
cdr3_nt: TGTGCCAGCATCTCAGGGGTTGACAATGAGCAGTTCTTC
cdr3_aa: CASISGVDNEQFF

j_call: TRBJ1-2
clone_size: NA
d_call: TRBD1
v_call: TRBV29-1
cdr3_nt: TGCAGCGTTGAACCTTGGACAGGGGCCCTGAGAGGCTACACCTTC
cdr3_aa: CSVEPWTGALRGYTF

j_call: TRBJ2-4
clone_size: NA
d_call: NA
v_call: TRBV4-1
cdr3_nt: TGCGCCAGCAGCCAAGAACTATCAGGTATGGACATTCAGTACTTC
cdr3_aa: CASSQELSGMDIQYF

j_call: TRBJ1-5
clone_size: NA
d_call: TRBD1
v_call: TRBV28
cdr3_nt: TGTGCCAGCAGTTCCCCGGACAGGGTGGGCAATCAGCCCCAGCATTTT
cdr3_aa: CASSSPDRVGNQPQHF

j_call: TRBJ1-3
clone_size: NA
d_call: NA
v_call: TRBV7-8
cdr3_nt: TGTGCCAGCAGCTTATTTTATCTGACGGTGAACACCATATATTTT
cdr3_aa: CASSLFYLTVNTIYF

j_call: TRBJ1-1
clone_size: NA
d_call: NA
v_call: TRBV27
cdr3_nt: TGTGCCAGCAGTTTCAGGAGGAACACTGAAGCTTTCTTT
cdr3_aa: CASSFRRNTEAFF

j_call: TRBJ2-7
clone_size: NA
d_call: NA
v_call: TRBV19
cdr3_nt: TGTGCCAGTAGTAGGACAGCCACCTACGAGCAGTACTTC
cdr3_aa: CASSRTATYEQYF

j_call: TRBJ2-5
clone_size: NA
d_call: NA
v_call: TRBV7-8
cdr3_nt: TGTGCCAGCAGCTTTGGGTCCTCACGCCAAGAGACCCAGTACTTC
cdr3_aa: CASSFGSSRQETQYF

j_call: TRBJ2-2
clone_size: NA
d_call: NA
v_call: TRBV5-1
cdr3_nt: TGCGCCAGCAGCTCGACCCGACCCACAACCGGGGAGCTGTTTTTT
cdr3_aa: CASSSTRPTTGELFF

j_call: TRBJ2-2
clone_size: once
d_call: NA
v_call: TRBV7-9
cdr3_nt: TGTGCCAGCAGCACAACAGGGTTCAGCGGGGAGCTGTTTTTT
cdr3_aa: CASSTTGFSGELFF

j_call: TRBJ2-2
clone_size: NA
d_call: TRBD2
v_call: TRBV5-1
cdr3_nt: TGCGCCAGCAGCCCCAGCGGGGGTGGCACCGGGGAGCTGTTTTTT
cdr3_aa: CASSPSGGGTGELFF

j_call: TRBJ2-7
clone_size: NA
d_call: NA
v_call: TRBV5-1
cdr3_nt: TGCGCCAGCAGCCCTCGTAGCCCCCGGGATCACTACGAGCAGTACTTC
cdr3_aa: CASSPRSPRDHYEQYF

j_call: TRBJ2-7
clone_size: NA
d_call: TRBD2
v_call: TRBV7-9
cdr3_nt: TGTGCCAGCAGCTCGAACTACGGGACTAGCACCAACGAGCAGTACTTC
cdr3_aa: CASSSNYGTSTNEQYF

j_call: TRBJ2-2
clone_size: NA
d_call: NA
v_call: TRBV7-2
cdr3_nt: TGTGCCAGCAGCTTAGCAGTAGGGGACGGGGAGCTGTTTTTT
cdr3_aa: CASSLAVGDGELFF

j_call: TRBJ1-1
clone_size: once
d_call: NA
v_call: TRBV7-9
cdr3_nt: TGTGCCAGCAGGGGTGACGAGAACACTGAAGCTTTCTTT
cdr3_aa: CASRGDENTEAFF

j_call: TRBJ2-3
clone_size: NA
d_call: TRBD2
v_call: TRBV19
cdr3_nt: TGTGCCAGTAGTATAGATTCTAGCGGAGCCACAGATACGCAGTATTTT
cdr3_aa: CASSIDSSGATDTQYF

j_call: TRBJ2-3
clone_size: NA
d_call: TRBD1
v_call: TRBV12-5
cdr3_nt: TGTGCTAGTGCTAGGACAGGGGGAAGGGATACGCAGTATTTT
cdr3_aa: CASARTGGRDTQYF

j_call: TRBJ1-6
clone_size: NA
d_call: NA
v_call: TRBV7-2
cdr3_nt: TGTGCCAGCAGCGCTGGGGCTTCACCCCTCCACTTT
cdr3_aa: CASSAGASPLHF

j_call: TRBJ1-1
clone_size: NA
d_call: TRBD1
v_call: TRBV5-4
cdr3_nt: TGTGCCAGCAGCCCGGGACAGCGACTCATGAACACTGAAGCTTTCTTT
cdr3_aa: CASSPGQRLMNTEAFF

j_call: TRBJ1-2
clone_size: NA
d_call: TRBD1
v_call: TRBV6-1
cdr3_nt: TGTGCCAGCAGTGTTATGCCGGGACAGGGAGTCTATGGCTACACCTTC
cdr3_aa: CASSVMPGQGVYGYTF

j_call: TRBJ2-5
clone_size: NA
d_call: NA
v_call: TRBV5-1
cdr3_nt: TGCGCCAGCAGCTTGGCCACGGAGACCCAGTACTTC
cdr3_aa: CASSLATETQYF

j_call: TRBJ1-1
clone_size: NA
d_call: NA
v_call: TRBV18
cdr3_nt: TGTGCCAGCTCACCACTTGCAGCAAACACTGAAGCTTTCTTT
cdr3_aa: CASSPLAANTEAFF